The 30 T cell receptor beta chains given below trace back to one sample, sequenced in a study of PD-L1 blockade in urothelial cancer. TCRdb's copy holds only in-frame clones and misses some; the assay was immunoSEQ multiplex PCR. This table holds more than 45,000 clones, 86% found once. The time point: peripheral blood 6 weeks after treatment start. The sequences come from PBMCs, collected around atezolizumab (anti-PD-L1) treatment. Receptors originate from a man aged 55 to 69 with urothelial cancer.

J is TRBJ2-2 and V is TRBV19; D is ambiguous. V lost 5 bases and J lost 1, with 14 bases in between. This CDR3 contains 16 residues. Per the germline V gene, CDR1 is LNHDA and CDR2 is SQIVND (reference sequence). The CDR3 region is CASSPVTSLNTGELFF. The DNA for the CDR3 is TGTGCCAGTAGTCCCGTGACATCACTGAACACCGGGGAGCTGTTTTTT.

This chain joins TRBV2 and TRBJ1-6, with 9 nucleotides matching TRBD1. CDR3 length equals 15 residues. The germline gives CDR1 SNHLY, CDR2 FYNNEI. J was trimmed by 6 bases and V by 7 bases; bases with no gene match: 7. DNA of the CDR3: TGTGCCAGCAAACGCACAGGGGGCGGTAATTCACCCCTCCACTTT. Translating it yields CASKRTGGGNSPLHF.

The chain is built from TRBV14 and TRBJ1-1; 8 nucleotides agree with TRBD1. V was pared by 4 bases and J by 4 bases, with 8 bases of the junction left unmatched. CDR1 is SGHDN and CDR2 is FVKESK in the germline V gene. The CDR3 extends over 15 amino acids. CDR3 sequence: CASSRGQGWTTEAFF. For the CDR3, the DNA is TGTGCCAGCAGCCGTGGACAGGGATGGACCACTGAAGCTTTCTTT.

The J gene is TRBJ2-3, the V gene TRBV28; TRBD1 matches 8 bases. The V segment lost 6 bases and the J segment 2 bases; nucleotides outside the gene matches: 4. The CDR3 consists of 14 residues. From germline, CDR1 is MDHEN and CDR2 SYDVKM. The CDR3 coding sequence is TGTGCCAGCAGACTGGGACAGGCCACAGATACGCAGTATTTT. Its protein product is CASRLGQATDTQYF.

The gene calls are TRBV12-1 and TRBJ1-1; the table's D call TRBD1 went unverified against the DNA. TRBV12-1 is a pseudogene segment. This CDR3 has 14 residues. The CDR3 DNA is TGTGCCAGCAGCTTTGACAGGGGAGAGTCTGAAGCTTTCTTT. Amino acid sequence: CASSFDRGESEAFF.

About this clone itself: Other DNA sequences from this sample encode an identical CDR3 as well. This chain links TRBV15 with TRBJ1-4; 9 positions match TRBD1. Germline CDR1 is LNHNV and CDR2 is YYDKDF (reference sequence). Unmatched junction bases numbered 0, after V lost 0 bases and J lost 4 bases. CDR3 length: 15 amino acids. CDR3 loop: CATSRETGGNEKLFF. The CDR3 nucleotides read TGTGCCACCAGCAGAGAGACAGGGGGTAATGAAAAACTGTTTTTT.

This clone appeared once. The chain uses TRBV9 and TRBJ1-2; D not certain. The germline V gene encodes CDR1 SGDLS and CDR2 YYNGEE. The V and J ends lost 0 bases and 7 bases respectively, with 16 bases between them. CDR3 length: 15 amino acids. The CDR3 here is CASSVAPSRGVGYTF. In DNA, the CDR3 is TGTGCCAGCAGCGTAGCTCCGAGTCGCGGGGTTGGCTACACCTTC.

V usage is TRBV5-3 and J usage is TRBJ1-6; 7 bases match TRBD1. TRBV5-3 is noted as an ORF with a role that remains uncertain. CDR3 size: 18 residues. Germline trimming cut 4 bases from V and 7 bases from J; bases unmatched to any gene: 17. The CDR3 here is CARSQYVIRDSQNSPLHF. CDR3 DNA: TGTGCCAGAAGCCAGTACGTTATACGGGACAGTCAGAATTCACCCCTCCACTTT.

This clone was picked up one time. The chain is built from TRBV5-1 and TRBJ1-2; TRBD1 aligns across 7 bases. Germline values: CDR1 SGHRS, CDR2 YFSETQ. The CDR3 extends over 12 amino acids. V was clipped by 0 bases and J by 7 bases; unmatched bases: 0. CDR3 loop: CASSLDRGGYTF. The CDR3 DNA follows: TGCGCCAGCAGCTTGGACAGGGGTGGCTACACCTTC.

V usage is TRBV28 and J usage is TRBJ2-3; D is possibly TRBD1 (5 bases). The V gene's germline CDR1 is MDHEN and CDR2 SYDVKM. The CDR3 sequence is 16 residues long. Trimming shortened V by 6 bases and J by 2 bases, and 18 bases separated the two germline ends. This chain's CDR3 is CASSYQKGAPTDTQYF. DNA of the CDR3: TGTGCCAGCAGCTATCAAAAAGGGGCCCCCACAGATACGCAGTATTTT.

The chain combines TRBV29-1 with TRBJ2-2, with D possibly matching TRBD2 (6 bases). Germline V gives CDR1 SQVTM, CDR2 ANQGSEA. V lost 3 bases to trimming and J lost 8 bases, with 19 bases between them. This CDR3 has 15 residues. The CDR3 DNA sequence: TGCAGCGTTGACCCAGGCGGGGCCCTGGGTGGGGAGCTGTTTTTT. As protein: CSVDPGGALGGELFF.

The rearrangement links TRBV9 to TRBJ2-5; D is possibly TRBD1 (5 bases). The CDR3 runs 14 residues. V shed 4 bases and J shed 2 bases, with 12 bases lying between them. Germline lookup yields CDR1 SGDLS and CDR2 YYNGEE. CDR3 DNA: TGTGCCAGCAGCAAGTCAGGGCTGCAAGAGACCCAGTACTTC. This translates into CASSKSGLQETQYF.

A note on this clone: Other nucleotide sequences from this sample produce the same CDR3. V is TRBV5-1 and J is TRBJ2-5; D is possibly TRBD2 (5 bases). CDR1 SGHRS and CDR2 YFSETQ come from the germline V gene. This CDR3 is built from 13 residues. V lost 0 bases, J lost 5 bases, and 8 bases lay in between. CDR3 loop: CASSLGGGETQYF. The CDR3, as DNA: TGCGCCAGCAGCTTGGGAGGAGGTGAGACCCAGTACTTC.

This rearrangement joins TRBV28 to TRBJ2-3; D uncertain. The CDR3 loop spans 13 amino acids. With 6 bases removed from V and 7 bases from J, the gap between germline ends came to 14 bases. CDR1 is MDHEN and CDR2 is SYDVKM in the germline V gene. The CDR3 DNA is TGTGCCAGCAGCACATTGTCACTAAATACGCAGTATTTT. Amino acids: CASSTLSLNTQYF.

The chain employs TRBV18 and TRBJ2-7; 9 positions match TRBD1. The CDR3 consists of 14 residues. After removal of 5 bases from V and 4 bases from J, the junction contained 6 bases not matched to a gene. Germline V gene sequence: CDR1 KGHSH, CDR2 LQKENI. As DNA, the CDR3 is TGTGCCAGCTCAAAGGGACAGGGTGGGTACGAGCAGTACTTC. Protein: CASSKGQGGYEQYF.

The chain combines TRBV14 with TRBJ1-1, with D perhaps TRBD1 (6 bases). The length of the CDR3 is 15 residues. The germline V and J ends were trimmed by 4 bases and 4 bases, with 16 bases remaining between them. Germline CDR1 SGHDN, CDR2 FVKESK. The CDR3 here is CASSRRTEWGTEAFF. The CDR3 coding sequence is TGTGCCAGCAGCCGCCGGACAGAGTGGGGCACTGAAGCTTTCTTT. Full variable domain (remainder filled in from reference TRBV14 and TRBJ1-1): EAGVTQFPSHSVIEKGQTVTLRCDPISGHDNLYWYRRVMGKEIKFLLHFVKESKQDESGMPNNRFLAERTGGTYSTLKVQPAELEDSGVYFCASSRRTEWGTEAFFGQGTRLTVV.

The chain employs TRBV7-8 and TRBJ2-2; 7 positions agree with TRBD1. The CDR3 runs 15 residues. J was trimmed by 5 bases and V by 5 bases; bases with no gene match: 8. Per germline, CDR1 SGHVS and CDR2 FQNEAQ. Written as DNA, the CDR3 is TGTGCCAGCAGCCTGACAGGGAGTCTGACCGGGGAGCTGTTTTTT. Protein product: CASSLTGSLTGELFF.

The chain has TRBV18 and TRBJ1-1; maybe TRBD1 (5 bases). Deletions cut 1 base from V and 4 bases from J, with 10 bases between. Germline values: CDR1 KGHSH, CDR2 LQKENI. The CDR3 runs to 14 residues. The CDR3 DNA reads TGTGCCAGCTCACCACGGAGGGGAAGCACTGAAGCTTTCTTT. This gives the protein CASSPRRGSTEAFF.

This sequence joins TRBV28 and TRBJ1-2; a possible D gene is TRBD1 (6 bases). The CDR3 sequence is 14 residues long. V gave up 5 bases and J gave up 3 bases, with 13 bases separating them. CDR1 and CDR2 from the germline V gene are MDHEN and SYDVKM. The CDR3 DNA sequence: TGTGCCAGCAGTCCCTCCGCAGGGGACTATGGCTACACCTTC. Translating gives CASSPSAGDYGYTF.

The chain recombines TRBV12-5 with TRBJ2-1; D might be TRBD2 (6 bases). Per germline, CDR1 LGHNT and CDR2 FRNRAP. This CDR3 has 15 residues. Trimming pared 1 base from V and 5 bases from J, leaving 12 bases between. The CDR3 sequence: CASGLAAGSNNEQFF. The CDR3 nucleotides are TGTGCTAGTGGTTTGGCCGCGGGGAGCAACAATGAGCAGTTCTTC.

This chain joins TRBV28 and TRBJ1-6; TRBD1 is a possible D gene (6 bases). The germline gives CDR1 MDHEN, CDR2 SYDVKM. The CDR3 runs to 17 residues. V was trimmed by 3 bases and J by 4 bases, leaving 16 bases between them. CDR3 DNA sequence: TGTGCCAGCAGTTTTCCCCCAGCCGGACAGTATAATTCACCCCTCCACTTT. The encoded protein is CASSFPPAGQYNSPLHF.

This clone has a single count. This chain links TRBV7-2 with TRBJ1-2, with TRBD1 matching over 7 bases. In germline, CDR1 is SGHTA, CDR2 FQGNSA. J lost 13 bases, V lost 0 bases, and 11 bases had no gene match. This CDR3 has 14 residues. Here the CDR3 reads CASSLADRSWGFTF. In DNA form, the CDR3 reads TGTGCCAGCAGCTTAGCGGACAGGTCCTGGGGATTCACCTTC.

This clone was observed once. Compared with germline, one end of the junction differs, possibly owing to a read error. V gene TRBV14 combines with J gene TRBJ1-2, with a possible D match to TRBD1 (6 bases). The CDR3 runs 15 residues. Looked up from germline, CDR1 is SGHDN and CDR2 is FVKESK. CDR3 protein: CASRQGQGTGSGYTF. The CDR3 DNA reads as TGTGCCAGCAGGCAAGGGCAGGGTACAGGGTCCGGCTACACCTTC.

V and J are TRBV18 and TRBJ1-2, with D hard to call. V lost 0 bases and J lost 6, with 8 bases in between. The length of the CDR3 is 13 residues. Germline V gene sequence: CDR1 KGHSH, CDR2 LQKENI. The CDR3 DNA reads TGTGCCAGCTCACCACCGGTTCAGGATGGCTACACCTTC. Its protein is CASSPPVQDGYTF.

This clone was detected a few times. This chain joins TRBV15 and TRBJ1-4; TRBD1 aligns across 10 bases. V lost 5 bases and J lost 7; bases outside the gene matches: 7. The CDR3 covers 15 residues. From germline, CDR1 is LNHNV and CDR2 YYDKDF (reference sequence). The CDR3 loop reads CATSWTGGGSEKLFF. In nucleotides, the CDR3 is TGTGCCACCAGCTGGACAGGGGGGGGAAGTGAAAAACTGTTTTTT.

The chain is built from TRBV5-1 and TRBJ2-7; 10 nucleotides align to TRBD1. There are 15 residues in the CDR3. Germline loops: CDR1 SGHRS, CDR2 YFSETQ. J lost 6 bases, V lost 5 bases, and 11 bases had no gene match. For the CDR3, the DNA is TGCGCCAGCAGACAAAACCGACAGGGGGCTAGCGAGCAGTACTTC. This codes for CASRQNRQGASEQYF.

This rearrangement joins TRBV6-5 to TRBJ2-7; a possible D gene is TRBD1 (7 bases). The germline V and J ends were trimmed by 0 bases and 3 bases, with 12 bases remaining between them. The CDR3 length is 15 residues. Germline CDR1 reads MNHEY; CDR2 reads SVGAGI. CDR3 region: CASSYSQGGYYEQYF. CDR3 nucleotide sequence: TGTGCCAGCAGTTACTCCCAGGGGGGCTACTACGAGCAGTACTTC.

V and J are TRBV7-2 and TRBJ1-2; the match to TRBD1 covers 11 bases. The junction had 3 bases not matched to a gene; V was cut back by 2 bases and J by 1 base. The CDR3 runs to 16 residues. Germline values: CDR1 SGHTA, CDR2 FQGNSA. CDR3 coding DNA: TGTGCCAGCAGCTTACAGGGGACAGGGGGTAACTATGGCTACACCTTC. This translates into CASSLQGTGGNYGYTF.

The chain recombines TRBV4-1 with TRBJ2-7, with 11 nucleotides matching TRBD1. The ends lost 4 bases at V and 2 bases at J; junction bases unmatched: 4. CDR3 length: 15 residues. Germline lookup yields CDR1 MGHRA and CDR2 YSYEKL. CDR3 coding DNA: TGCGCCAGCAGCCTCCGGGACAGGGGGGCCTACGAGCAGTACTTC. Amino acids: CASSLRDRGAYEQYF.

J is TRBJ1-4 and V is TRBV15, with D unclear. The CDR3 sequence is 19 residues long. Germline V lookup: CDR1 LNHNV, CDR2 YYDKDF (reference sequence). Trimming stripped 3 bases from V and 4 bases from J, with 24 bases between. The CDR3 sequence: CATSREEIKTASFNEKLFF. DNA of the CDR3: TGTGCCACCAGCAGGGAGGAAATAAAAACAGCCTCTTTTAATGAAAAACTGTTTTTT.